This TCR beta chain emerged from a study of cytomegalovirus exposure and HLA in healthy donors (dated by TCRdb to between 2016 and 2019). Turning to the overall study: A later analysis indicated that the roughly 120 validation repertoires were generated on the platform also employed for the 670 or so repertoires of the first cohort. The aim of the study was to test whether cataloging public T cell receptors could identify signatures of past pathogen exposure. In addition to the first cohort of approximately 670 subjects, a separate validation cohort of under 150 different subjects was used. High-throughput TCR immunosequencing, statistical association of individual TCRs with disease status, and machine learning were combined to predict cytomegalovirus infection status. The investigation overall reported the following: Three of the identified cytomegalovirus-associated TCR beta chains were confirmed in vitro to be specific for cytomegalovirus antigens. The authors suggested that the approach could potentially be generalized to other disease states and immunological phenotypes. All 130 or so repertoires were used to score co-occurrence in the validation cohort in a later analysis, because that analysis had no HLA typing for the cohort. The classifier was reported to diagnose cytomegalovirus status with high specificity and sensitivity in both the original and validation cohorts. Across donors, most TCR sequences were observed very rarely, whereas some public TCRs were present in many individuals. Subsequent analysis determined that TCRs grouped into clusters in the first cohort also showed a tendency toward co-occurrence across the roughly 110 validation repertoires, and 85% to 95% of cluster scores exceeded 0. In the study, 150 to 200 TCR beta chains were listed as associated with cytomegalovirus.

Separate from the approximately 700-subject first cohort, the validation cohort of about 130 subjects was the group to which the donors belonged. A word on this clone: The antigen it binds to is not known. No much larger clone is present one base from it, and per-base qualities are unavailable.

Library method: the immunoSEQ multiplex PCR assay. In the paper's pipeline: To diagnose cytomegalovirus status from the catalog of TCR beta chain sequences, a statistical classification framework was built. In TCRdb, the immuneACCESS table is reduced to in-frame sequences with V and J assigned. These tables do not hold every clone; where another copy was compared, an unresolved V gene accounts for under half, and the others remain unexplained. V, J and clone size are taken as reported in that table, and D and trimming were inferred from the DNA itself. The sample records some 130,000 clones, around nine tenths of which are singletons. Roughly 6% of the sample belongs to the ten largest clones. The CDR3 runs 17 amino acids, cysteine and phenylalanine included. Only the CDR3 part of the read is kept: 51 bases, read in frame from the first base. As encoded in the germline V gene, CDR1 is SNHLY while CDR2 is FYNNEI. Unmatched junction bases come to 3, with V trimmed by 6 bases and J by 0 bases.

The V gene is TRBV2 and the J gene is TRBJ1-6; 12 central bases correspond to TRBD1. The clonotype originates from a woman aged 18-29 years in good health and CMV-seropositive. Material for sequencing was PBMCs. The DNA is as follows: TGTGCCAGCAGGGGGACAGGGGGCGGCTCCTATAATTCACCCCTCCACTTT. The encoded protein is CASRGTGGGSYNSPLHF.